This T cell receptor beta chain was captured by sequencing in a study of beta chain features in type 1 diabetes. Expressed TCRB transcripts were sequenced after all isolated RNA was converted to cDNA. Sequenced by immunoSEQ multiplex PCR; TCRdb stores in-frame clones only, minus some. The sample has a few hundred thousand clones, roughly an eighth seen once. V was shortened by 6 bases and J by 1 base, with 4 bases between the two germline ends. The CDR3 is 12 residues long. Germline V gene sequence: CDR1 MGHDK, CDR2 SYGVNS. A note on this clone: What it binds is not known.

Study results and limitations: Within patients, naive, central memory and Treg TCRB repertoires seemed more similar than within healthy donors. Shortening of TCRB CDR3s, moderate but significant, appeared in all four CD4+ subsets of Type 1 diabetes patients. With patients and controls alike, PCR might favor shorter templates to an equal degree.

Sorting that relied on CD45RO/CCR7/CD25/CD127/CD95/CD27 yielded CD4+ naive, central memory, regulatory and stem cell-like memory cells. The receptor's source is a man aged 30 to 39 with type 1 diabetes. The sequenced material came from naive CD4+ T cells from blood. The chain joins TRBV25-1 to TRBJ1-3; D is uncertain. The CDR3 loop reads CASRASGNTIYF. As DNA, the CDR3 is TGTGCCAGCAGAGCATCTGGAAACACCATATATTTT.